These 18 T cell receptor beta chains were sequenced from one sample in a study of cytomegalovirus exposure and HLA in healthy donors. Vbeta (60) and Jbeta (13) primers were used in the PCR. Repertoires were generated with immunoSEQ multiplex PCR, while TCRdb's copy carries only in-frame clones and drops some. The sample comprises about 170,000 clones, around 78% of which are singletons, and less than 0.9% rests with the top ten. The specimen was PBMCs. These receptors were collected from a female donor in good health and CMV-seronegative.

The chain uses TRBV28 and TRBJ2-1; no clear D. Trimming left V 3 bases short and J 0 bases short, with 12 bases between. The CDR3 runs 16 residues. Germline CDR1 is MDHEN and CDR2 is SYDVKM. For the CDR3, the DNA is TGTGCCAGCAGTTTTTTATCTCTAAGCTCCTACAATGAGCAGTTCTTC. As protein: CASSFLSLSSYNEQFF.

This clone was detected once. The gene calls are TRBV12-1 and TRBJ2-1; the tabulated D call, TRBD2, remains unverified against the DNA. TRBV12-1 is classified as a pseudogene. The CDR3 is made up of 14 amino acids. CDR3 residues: CASLSGGYYNEQFF. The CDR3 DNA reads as TGTGCCAGCCTTAGCGGGGGTTACTACAATGAGCAGTTCTTC.

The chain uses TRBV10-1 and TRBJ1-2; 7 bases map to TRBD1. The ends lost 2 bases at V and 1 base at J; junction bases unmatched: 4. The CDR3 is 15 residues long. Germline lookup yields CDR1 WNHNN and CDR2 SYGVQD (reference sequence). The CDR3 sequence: CASSERPGGNYGYTF. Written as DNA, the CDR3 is TGCGCCAGCAGTGAGAGGCCAGGGGGTAACTATGGCTACACCTTC.

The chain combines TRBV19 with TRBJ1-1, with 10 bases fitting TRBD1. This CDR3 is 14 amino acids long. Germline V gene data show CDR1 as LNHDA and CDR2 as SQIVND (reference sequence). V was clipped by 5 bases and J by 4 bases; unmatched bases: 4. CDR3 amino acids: CASSRQGAGTEAFF. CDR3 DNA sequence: TGTGCCAGTAGTCGACAGGGGGCTGGCACTGAAGCTTTCTTT. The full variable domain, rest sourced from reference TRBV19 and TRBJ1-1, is DGGITQSPKYLFRKEGQNVTLSCEQNLNHDAMYWYRQDPGQGLRLIYYSQIVNDFQKGDIAEGYSVSREKKESFPLTVTSAQKNPTAFYLCASSRQGAGTEAFFGQGTRLTVV.

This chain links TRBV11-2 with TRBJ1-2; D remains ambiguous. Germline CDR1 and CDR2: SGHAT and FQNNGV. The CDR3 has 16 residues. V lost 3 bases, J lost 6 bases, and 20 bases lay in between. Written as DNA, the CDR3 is TGTGCCAGCAGCTTTAGCATGTTTCCCCCTCAGCATGGCTACACCTTC. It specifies CASSFSMFPPQHGYTF.

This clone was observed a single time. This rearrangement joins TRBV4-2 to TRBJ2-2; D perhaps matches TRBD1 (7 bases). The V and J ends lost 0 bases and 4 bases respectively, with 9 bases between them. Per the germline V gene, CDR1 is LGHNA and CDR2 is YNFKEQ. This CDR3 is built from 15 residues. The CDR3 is CASSQDQGGTGELFF. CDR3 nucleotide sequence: TGTGCCAGCAGCCAAGATCAGGGGGGCACCGGGGAGCTGTTTTTT.

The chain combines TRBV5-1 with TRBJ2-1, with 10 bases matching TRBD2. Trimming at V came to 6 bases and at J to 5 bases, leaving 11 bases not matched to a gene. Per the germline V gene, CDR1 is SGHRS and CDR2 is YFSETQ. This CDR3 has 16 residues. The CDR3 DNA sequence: TGCGCCAGCACCAAGAATCCGGGACTAGCGAACAATGAGCAGTTCTTC. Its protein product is CASTKNPGLANNEQFF.

This CDR3 is CATSPQGYEQYF. CDR3 in DNA: TGTGCCACCTCCCCCCAGGGATACGAGCAGTACTTC. The V gene is TRBV19, the J gene TRBJ2-7; TRBD1 is a possible D gene (5 bases). This CDR3 contains 12 residues. Germline V gene sequence: CDR1 LNHDA, CDR2 SQIVND (reference sequence). V gave up 10 bases and J gave up 4 bases, with 14 bases separating them.

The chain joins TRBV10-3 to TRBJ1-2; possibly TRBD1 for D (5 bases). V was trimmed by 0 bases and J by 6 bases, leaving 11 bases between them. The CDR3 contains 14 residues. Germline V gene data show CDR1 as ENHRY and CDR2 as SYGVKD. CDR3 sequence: CAISESTRTNGYTF. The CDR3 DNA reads TGTGCCATCAGTGAGTCGACCCGGACAAATGGCTACACCTTC.

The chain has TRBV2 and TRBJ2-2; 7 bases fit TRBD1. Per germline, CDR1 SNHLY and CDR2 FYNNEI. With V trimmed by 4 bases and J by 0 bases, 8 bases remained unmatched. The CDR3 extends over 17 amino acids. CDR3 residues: CASSATGAPSNTGELFF. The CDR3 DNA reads TGTGCCAGCAGTGCTACAGGGGCCCCCTCGAACACCGGGGAGCTGTTTTTT.

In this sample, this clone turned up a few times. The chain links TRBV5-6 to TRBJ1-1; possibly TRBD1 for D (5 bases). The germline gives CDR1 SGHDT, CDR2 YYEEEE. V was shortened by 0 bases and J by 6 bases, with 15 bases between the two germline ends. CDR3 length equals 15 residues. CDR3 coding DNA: TGTGCCAGCAGCTTGGGTCCCAGGGTTTTCTCTGAAGCTTTCTTT. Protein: CASSLGPRVFSEAFF.

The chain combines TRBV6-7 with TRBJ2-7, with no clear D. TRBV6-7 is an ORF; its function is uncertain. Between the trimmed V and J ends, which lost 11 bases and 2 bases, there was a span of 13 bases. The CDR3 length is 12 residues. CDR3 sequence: CAPYSSPYEQYF. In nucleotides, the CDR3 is TGTGCCCCCTACAGCTCTCCCTACGAGCAGTACTTC.

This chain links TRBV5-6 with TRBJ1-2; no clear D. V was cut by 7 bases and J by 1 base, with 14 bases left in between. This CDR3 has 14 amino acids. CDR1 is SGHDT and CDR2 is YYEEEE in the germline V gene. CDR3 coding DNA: TGTGCCAGCCTTGACACCTCCCTTAACTATGGCTACACCTTC. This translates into CASLDTSLNYGYTF.

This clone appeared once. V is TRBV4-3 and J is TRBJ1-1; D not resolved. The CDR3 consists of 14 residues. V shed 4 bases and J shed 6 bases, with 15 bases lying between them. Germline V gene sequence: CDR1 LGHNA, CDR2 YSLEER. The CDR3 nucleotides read TGCGCCAGCAGCCTAGTGGAGGGCTCGGCTGAAGCTTTCTTT. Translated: CASSLVEGSAEAFF.

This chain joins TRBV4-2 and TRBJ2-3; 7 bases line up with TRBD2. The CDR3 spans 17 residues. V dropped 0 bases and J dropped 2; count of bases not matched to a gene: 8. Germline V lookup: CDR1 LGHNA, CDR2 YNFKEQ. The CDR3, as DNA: TGTGCCAGCAGCCAAGATTGGGGGGGACCCTCCACAGATACGCAGTATTTT. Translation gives CASSQDWGGPSTDTQYF.

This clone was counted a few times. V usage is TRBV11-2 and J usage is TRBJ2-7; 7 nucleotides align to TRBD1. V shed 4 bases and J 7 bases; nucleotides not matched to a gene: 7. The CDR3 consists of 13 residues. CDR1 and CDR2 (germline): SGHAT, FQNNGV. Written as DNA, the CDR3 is TGTGCCAGCAGCTCGGGACAGCCGGGGGAGCAGTACTTC. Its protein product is CASSSGQPGEQYF.

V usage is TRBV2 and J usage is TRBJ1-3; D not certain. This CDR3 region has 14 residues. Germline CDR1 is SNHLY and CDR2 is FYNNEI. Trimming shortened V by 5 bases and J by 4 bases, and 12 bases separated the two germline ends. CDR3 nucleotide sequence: TGTGCCAGCAGTCGATGGCCCGAAGGAAACACCATATATTTT. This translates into CASSRWPEGNTIYF.

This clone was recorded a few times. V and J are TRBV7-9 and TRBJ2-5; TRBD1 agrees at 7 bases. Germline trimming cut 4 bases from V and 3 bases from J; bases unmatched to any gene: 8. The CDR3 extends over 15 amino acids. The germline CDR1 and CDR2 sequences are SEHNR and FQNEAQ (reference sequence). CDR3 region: CASSSRGTAEETQYF. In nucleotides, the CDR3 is TGTGCCAGCAGCTCCCGAGGGACAGCCGAAGAGACCCAGTACTTC.